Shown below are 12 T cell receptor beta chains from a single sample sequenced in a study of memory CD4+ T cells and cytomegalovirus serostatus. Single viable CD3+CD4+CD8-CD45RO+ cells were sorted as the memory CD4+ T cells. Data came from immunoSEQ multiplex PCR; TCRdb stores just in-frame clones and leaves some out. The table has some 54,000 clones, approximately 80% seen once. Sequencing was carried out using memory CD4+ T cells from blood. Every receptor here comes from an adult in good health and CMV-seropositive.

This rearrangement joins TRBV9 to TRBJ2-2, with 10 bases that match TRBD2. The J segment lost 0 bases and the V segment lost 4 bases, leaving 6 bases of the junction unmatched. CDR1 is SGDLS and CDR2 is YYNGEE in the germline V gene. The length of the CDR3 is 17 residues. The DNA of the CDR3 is TGTGCCAGCAGCCGAGGACTAGCGGACTCGAACACCGGGGAGCTGTTTTTT. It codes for CASSRGLADSNTGELFF.

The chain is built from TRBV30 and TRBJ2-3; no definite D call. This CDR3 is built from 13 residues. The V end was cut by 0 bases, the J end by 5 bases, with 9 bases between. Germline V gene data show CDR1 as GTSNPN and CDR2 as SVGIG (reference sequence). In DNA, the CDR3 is TGTGCCTGGAGTGTACGAAGTGGAGATACGCAGTATTTT. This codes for CAWSVRSGDTQYF.

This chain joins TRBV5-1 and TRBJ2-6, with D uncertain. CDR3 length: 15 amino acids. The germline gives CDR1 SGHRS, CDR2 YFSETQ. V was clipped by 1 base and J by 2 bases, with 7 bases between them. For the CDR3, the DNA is TGCGCCAGCAGCTTGTTGGGTCCTGGGGCCAACGTCCTGACTTTC. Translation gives CASSLLGPGANVLTF.

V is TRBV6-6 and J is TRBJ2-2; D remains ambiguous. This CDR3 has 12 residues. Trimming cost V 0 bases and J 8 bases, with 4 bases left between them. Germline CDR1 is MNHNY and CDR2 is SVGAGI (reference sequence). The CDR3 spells CASSYSGGELFF. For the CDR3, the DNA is TGTGCCAGCAGTTACTCGGGGGGGGAGCTGTTTTTT.

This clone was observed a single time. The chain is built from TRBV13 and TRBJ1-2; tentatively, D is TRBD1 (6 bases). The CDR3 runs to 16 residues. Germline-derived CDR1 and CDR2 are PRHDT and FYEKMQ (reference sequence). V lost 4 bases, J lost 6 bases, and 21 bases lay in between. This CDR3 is CASSSGLQGMRNGYTF. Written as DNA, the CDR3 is TGTGCCAGCAGCTCCGGGTTACAGGGAATGAGGAATGGCTACACCTTC.

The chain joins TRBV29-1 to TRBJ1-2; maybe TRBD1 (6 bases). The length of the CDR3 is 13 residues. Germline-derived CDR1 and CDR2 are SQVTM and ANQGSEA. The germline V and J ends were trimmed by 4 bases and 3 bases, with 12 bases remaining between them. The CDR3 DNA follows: TGCAGCGTTGCACAGGGAGGGGACTATGGCTACACCTTC. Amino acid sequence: CSVAQGGDYGYTF.

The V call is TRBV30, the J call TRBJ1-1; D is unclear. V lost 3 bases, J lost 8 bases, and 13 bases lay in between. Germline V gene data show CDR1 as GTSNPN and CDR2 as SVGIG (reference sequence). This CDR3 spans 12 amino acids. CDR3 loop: CAWRLSAGEAFF. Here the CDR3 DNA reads TGTGCCTGGAGGTTAAGTGCTGGGGAAGCTTTCTTT.

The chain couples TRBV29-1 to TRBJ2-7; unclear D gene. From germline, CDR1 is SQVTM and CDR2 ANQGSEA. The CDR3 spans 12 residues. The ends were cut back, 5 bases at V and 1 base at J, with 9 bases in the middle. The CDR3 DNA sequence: TGCAGCGTTCGCGAGGATTCCTACGAGCAGTACTTC. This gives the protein CSVREDSYEQYF.

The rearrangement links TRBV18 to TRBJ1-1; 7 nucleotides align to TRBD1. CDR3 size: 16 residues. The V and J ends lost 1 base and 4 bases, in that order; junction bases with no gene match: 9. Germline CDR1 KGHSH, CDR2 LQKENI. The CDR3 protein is CASSPRGQSVGTEAFF. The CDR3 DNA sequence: TGTGCCAGCTCACCACGGGGACAGTCGGTGGGCACTGAAGCTTTCTTT.

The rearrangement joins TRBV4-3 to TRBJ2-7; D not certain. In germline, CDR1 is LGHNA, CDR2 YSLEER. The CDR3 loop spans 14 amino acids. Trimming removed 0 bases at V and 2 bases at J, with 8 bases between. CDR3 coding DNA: TGCGCCAGCAGCCAAGACTCACGACCCTACGAGCAGTACTTC. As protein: CASSQDSRPYEQYF.

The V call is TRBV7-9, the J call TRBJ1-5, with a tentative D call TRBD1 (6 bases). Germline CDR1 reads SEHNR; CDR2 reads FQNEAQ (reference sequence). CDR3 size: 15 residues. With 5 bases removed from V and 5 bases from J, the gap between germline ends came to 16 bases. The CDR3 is CASSPGTTGYQPQHF. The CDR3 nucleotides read TGTGCCAGCAGCCCTGGGACAACGGGTTATCAGCCCCAGCATTTT.

The CDR3 DNA follows: TGTGCCAGCAGCTTTTGGGGACTAGCGGGTCTACTGACCTACGAGCAGTACTTC. Amino acids: CASSFWGLAGLLTYEQYF. This chain joins TRBV7-9 and TRBJ2-7, with 12 bases that match TRBD2. Germline V gives CDR1 SEHNR, CDR2 FQNEAQ (reference sequence). Trimming at V came to 3 bases and at J to 2 bases, leaving 11 bases not matched to a gene. The CDR3 covers 18 residues.